This T cell receptor (beta chain) was recovered during a study of shared clonotypes between healthy human individuals. For the study at large: Three plates each covered CD4 naive and memory; CD8 naive two, CD8 memory one.

The material for each subset, its genomic DNA, was split evenly across several immunoSEQ plates. Some clones are missing from TCRdb's copy, which holds only in-frame ones; the method was immunoSEQ multiplex PCR. This sample has 2 million to 3 million clones; 80% to 95% occur once, and the top ten carry about 0.39%. HIV-negative, healthy adults without recent acute infections or vaccinations were the donors. Trimming cost V 4 bases and J 5 bases, with 18 bases left between them. Germline V gene lookup returns CDR1 SQVTM and CDR2 ANQGSEA. The length of the CDR3 is 14 residues. Sequenced input: naive CD4+ T cells from PBMCs. Subset reported: CD45RA+ positively selected. The chain links TRBV29-1 to TRBJ2-7; no reliable D call. The origin of this receptor is a man aged 18 to 29 in good health. Some clones in this sample may be carry-over from other donors' samples. The CDR3 loop reads CSVVPSTAAHEQYF. The CDR3 coding sequence is TGCAGCGTTGTGCCCTCCACAGCAGCCCACGAGCAGTACTTC.